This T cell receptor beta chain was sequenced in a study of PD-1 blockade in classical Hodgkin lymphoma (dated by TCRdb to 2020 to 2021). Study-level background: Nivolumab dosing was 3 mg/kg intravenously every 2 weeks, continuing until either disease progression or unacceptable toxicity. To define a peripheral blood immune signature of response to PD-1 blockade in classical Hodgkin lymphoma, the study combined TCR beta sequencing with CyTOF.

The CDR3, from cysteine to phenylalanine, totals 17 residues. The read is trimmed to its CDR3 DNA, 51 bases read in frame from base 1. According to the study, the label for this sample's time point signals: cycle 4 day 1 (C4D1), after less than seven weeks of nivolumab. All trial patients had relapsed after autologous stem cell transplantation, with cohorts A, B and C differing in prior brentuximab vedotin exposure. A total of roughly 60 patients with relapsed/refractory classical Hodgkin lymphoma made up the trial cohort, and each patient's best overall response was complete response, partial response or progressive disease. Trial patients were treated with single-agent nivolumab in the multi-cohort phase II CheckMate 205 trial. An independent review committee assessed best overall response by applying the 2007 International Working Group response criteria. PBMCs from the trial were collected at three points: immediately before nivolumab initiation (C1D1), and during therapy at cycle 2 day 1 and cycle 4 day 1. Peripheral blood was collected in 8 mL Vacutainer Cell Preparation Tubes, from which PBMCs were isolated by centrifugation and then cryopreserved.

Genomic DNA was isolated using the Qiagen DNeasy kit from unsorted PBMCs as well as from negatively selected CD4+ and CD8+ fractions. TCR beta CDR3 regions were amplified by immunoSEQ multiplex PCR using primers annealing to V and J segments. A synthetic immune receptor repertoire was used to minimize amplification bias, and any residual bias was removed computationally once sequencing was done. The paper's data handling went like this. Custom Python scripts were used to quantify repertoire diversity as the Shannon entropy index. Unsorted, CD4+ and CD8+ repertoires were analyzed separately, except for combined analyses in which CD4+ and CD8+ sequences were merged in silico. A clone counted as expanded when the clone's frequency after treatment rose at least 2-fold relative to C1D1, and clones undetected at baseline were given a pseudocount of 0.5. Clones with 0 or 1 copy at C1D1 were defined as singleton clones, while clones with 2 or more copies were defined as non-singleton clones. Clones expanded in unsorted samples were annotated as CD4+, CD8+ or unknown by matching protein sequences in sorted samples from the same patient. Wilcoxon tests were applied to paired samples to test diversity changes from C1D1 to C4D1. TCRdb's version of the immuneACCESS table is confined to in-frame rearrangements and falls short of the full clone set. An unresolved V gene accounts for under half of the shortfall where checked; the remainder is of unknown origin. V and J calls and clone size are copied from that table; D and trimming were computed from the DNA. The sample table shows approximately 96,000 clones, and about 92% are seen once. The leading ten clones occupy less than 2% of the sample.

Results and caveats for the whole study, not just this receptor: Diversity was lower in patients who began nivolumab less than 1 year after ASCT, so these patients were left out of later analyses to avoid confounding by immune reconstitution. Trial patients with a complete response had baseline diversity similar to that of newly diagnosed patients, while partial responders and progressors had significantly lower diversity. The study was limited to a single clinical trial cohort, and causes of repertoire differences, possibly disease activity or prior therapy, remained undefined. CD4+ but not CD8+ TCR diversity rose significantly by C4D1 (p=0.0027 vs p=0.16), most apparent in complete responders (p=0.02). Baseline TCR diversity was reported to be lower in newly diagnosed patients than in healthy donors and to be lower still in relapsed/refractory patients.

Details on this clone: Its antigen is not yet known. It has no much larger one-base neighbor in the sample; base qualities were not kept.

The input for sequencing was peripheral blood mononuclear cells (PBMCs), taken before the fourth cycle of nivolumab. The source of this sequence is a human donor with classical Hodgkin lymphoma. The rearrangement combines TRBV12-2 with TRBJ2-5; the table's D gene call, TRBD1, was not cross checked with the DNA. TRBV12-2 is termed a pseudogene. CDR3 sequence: CAPPRRNRDRPGETQYF. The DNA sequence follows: TGTGCTCCTCCGCGTCGGAACCGGGACAGACCCGGAGAGACCCAGTACTTC.